This is a list of T cell receptor beta chains from one sample in a study of OX40 agonist ivuxolimab in advanced cancers. Assay used: immunoSEQ multiplex PCR; TCRdb lists only in-frame clones, some missing. In the table there are around 50,000 clones, roughly nine tenths of which are singletons. Here the sequenced sample was CD4+ or CD8+ T cells sorted from blood, taken in a trial of the OX40 agonist ivuxolimab. These receptors came from an adult with an advanced solid tumor such as melanoma, head and neck, liver or kidney cancer. Both conserved end residues are part of each CDR3. A D gene is named only where the DNA matches it firmly. Rows may omit the clone size; those that give it use once, few, many or a size class.

TRBV19	TRBJ1-2	TRBD1	.	16	CASSLGTGAESYGYTF	TGTGCCAGTAGTCTCGGGACAGGGGCCGAATCCTATGGCTACACCTTC
TRBV5-5	TRBJ2-2	.	.	15	CASSLAFSYTGELFF	TGTGCCAGCAGCTTGGCTTTTTCCTACACCGGGGAGCTGTTTTTT
TRBV19	TRBJ1-3	.	.	16	CASTKIQAGSGNTIYF	TGTGCCAGTACCAAGATACAGGCCGGCTCTGGAAACACCATATATTTT
TRBV6-1	TRBJ2-1	.	.	13	CASAPAVYNEQFF	TGTGCCAGCGCTCCAGCGGTGTACAATGAGCAGTTCTTC
TRBV2	TRBJ1-2	.	.	16	CASSETVNVVNYGYTF	TGTGCCAGCAGTGAAACAGTAAACGTAGTCAACTATGGCTACACCTTC
TRBV29-1	TRBJ2-1	.	.	14	CSGMGAPSYNEQFF	TGTAGCGGCATGGGCGCCCCCTCCTACAATGAGCAGTTCTTC
TRBV4-3	TRBJ1-1	.	.	16	CASSQVWSWGGTEAFF	TGCGCCAGCAGCCAAGTATGGAGTTGGGGGGGGACTGAAGCTTTCTTT
TRBV5-5	TRBJ1-3	.	.	15	CASSLEDLGGNTIYF	TGTGCCAGCAGCTTGGAGGACTTGGGCGGAAACACCATATATTTT
TRBV7-6	TRBJ2-2	.	.	15	CASTPGWTNTGELFF	TGTGCCAGCACCCCAGGCTGGACGAACACCGGGGAGCTGTTTTTT
TRBV27	TRBJ2-1	.	once	17	CASSFTTGGGVFHEQFF	TGTGCCAGCAGTTTCACCACCGGAGGGGGCGTTTTCCATGAGCAGTTCTTC
TRBV30	TRBJ2-2	.	.	11	CAWSVTGELFF	TGTGCCTGGAGTGTGACCGGGGAGCTGTTTTTT
TRBV4-2	TRBJ1-1	.	few	16	CASSQEGKGLNTEAFF	TGTGCCAGCAGCCAAGAAGGAAAGGGGTTGAACACTGAAGCTTTCTTT
TRBV6-5	TRBJ1-5	.	.	15	CASSPQVYSNQPQHF	TGTGCCAGCAGCCCACAGGTTTATAGCAATCAGCCCCAGCATTTT
TRBV4-3	TRBJ2-1	TRBD2	.	17	CASSQAISGSSYNEQFF	TGCGCCAGCAGCCAAGCGATTAGCGGGAGCTCCTACAATGAGCAGTTCTTC
TRBV19	TRBJ1-3	.	.	14	CASSILNSGNTIYF	TGTGCCAGTAGTATATTAAACTCTGGAAACACCATATATTTT
TRBV28	TRBJ2-3	TRBD2	once	14	CASRSGSPTDTQYF	TGTGCCAGCAGAAGCGGGAGTCCCACAGATACGCAGTATTTT
TRBV4-2	TRBJ1-1	.	.	11	CASSQSGGAFF	TGTGCCAGCAGCCAAAGCGGCGGAGCTTTCTTT
TRBV5-4	TRBJ2-3	.	.	15	CASRVLAGGGDTQYF	TGTGCCAGCAGGGTTCTGGCGGGTGGTGGAGATACGCAGTATTTT
TRBV29-1	TRBJ2-1	.	.	15	CSVEDWGGIGNEQFF	TGCAGCGTTGAAGACTGGGGCGGGATAGGAAATGAGCAGTTCTTC
TRBV13	TRBJ1-1	.	.	13	CASSLGSITPAFF	TGTGCCAGCAGCTTAGGTTCTATAACCCCAGCTTTCTTT
TRBV11-2	TRBJ1-1	.	once	12	CASSWGQREAFF	TGTGCCAGCAGCTGGGGCCAGCGAGAAGCTTTCTTT
TRBV28	TRBJ2-3	.	.	11	CASSSADTQYF	TGTGCCAGCAGTTCCGCAGATACGCAGTATTTT
TRBV28	TRBJ2-1	.	.	15	CASSLGQTNYNEQFF	TGTGCCAGCAGTTTAGGACAAACAAACTACAATGAGCAGTTCTTC
TRBV19	TRBJ2-7	.	.	13	CASSIRTAYEQYF	TGTGCCAGTAGTATTCGGACAGCCTACGAGCAGTACTTC
TRBV5-4	TRBJ2-1	.	.	15	CASSLGTFSPNEQFF	TGTGCCAGCAGCTTGGGTACCTTTTCGCCCAATGAGCAGTTCTTC
TRBV5-1	TRBJ2-7	TRBD2	.	15	CASSPSVGGRHEQYF	TGCGCCAGCAGCCCCTCGGTGGGCGGGAGACACGAGCAGTACTTC
TRBV28	TRBJ2-1	TRBD2	.	15	CASGITGTSEDEQFF	TGTGCCAGCGGAATAACCGGGACTAGCGAGGATGAGCAGTTCTTC
TRBV4-1	TRBJ1-2	.	.	14	CASSQTVGARGYTF	TGCGCCAGCAGCCAAACGGTTGGGGCCCGTGGCTACACCTTC
TRBV5-1	TRBJ2-5	TRBD1	.	15	CASSFSTGWAETQYF	TGCGCCAGCAGCTTCTCGACAGGGTGGGCAGAGACCCAGTACTTC
TRBV4-3	TRBJ2-1	TRBD2	.	17	CASSPRTSGISYNEQFF	TGCGCCAGCAGTCCGAGGACTAGCGGGATTTCCTACAATGAGCAGTTCTTC
TRBV6-6	TRBJ2-7	.	.	13	CASSWQGGYEQYF	TGTGCCAGCAGTTGGCAGGGAGGCTACGAGCAGTACTTC
TRBV9	TRBJ2-2	.	.	16	CASSVEGGAYTGELFF	TGTGCCAGCAGCGTAGAAGGGGGGGCTTACACCGGGGAGCTGTTTTTT
TRBV2	TRBJ1-1	.	.	15	CASSEEFAMNTEAFF	TGTGCCAGCAGTGAGGAATTTGCTATGAACACTGAAGCTTTCTTT
TRBV5-1	TRBJ2-3	TRBD2	.	20	CASSLDPPPLAGGGTDTQYF	TGCGCCAGCAGCTTGGATCCTCCCCCGCTAGCGGGAGGGGGTACAGATACGCAGTATTTT
TRBV6-5	TRBJ2-1	TRBD2	.	15	CASRTGLAVYNEQFF	TGTGCCAGCAGGACGGGACTAGCGGTCTACAATGAGCAGTTCTTC
TRBV27	TRBJ2-1	.	.	12	CASGSSYNEQFF	TGTGCCAGCGGGAGCTCCTACAATGAGCAGTTCTTC
TRBV13	TRBJ2-1	TRBD2	.	15	CASSFGLAAYNEQFF	TGTGCCAGCAGCTTCGGACTAGCGGCTTACAATGAGCAGTTCTTC
TRBV18	TRBJ2-1	.	.	16	CASSPRFARGDNEQFF	TGTGCCAGCTCACCACGGTTCGCTAGGGGGGACAATGAGCAGTTCTTC
TRBV27	TRBJ1-5	.	.	17	CASSLNYITGTNQPQHF	TGTGCCAGCAGTCTCAATTATATCACAGGGACCAATCAGCCCCAGCATTTT
TRBV7-8	TRBJ2-3	TRBD2	.	16	CASSPRGAGVGDTQYF	TGTGCCAGCAGCCCCCGGGGAGCGGGAGTCGGAGATACGCAGTATTTT
TRBV6-1	TRBJ2-3	TRBD2	.	15	CASIQTSGSPGTQYF	TGTGCCAGCATTCAGACTAGCGGGAGTCCGGGGACGCAGTATTTT
TRBV27	TRBJ1-5	.	.	13	CASSLFRNQPQHF	TGTGCCAGCAGTTTATTCCGCAATCAGCCCCAGCATTTT
TRBV28	TRBJ1-1	.	.	14	CASSPLGGITEAFF	TGTGCCAGCAGTCCCCTCGGAGGGATCACTGAAGCTTTCTTT
TRBV19	TRBJ1-5	TRBD1	.	14	CASSIRQGEQPQHF	TGTGCCAGTAGTATCAGACAGGGGGAACAGCCCCAGCATTTT
TRBV27	TRBJ2-1	TRBD2	.	15	CATLPAGGAYNEQFF	TGTGCCACCCTCCCGGCGGGGGGAGCATACAATGAGCAGTTCTTC
TRBV28	TRBJ1-5	.	.	15	CASRPRSGWNQPQHF	TGTGCCAGCAGACCTCGGAGCGGGTGGAATCAGCCCCAGCATTTT
TRBV4-1	TRBJ1-1	.	medium-sized	16	CASSQEVGEVNTEAFF	TGCGCCAGCAGCCAAGAGGTAGGGGAAGTGAACACTGAAGCTTTCTTT
TRBV5-1	TRBJ2-6	.	.	16	CASSLVAGPGANVLTF	TGCGCCAGCAGCTTGGTGGCGGGGCCTGGGGCCAACGTCCTGACTTTC
TRBV7-2	TRBJ2-3	TRBD2	.	16	CASSSREGQSTDTQYF	TGTGCCAGCAGCTCACGGGAGGGCCAATCCACAGATACGCAGTATTTT
TRBV4-2	TRBJ2-3	TRBD2	.	20	CASSHYPRASGKPSTDTQYF	TGTGCCAGCAGCCACTACCCTCGGGCTAGCGGGAAACCTAGCACAGATACGCAGTATTTT
TRBV30	TRBJ1-5	TRBD1	.	15	CAWGPRDRVYQPQHF	TGTGCCTGGGGCCCCCGGGACAGGGTTTACCAGCCCCAGCATTTT
TRBV6-5	TRBJ2-2	.	.	14	CASRLGALAGELFF	TGTGCCAGCAGATTAGGGGCGCTGGCCGGGGAGCTGTTTTTT
TRBV27	TRBJ2-3	.	once	13	CASSFGSTDTQYF	TGTGCCAGCAGTTTCGGCAGCACAGATACGCAGTATTTT
TRBV9	TRBJ2-1	.	.	15	CASSVGRGSYNEQFF	TGTGCCAGCAGCGTAGGGCGGGGCTCCTACAATGAGCAGTTCTTC